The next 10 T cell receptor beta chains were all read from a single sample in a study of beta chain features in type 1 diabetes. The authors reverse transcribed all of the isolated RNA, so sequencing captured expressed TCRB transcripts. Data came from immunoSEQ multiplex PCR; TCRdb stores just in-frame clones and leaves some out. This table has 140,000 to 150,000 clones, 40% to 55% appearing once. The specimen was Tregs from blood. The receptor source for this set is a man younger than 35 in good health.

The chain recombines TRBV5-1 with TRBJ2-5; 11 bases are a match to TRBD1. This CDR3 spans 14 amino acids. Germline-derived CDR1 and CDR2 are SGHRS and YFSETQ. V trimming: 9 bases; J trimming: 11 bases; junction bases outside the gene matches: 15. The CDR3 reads CATRAGTGGLEQYF. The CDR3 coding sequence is TGCGCCACACGCGCGGGGACAGGGGGATTAGAGCAGTACTTC.

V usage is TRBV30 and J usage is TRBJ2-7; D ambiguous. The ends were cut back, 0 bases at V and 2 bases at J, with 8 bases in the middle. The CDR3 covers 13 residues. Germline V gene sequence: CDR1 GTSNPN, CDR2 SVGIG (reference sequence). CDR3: CAWSVTVPYEQYF. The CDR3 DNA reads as TGTGCCTGGAGTGTAACGGTACCCTACGAGCAGTACTTC.

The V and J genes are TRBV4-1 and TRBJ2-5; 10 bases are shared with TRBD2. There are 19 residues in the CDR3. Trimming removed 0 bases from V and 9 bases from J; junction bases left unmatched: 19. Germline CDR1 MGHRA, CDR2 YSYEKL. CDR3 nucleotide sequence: TGCGCCAGCAGCCAAGATGGAGACCCCCGGCTAGCGGGGGTTTTGCCCCAGTACTTC. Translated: CASSQDGDPRLAGVLPQYF.

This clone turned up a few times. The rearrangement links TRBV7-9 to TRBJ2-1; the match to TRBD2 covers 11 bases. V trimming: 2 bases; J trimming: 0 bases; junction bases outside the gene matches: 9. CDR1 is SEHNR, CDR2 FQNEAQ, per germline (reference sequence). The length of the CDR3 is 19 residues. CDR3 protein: CASSLYRLAGRFSYNEQFF. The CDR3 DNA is TGTGCCAGCAGCTTATATCGACTAGCGGGGCGCTTCTCCTACAATGAGCAGTTCTTC. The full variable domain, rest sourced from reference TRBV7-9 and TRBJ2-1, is DTGVSQNPRHKITKRGQNVTFRCDPISEHNRLYWYRQTLGQGPEFLTYFQNEAQLEKSRLLSDRFSAERPKGSFSTLEIQRTEQGDSAMYLCASSLYRLAGRFSYNEQFFGPGTRLTVL.

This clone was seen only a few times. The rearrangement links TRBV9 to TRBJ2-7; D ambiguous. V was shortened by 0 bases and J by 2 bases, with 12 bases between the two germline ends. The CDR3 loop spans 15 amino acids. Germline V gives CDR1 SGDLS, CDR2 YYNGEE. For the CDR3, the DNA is TGTGCCAGCAGCGTAGTAGGCAGGCCAACCTACGAGCAGTACTTC. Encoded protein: CASSVVGRPTYEQYF.

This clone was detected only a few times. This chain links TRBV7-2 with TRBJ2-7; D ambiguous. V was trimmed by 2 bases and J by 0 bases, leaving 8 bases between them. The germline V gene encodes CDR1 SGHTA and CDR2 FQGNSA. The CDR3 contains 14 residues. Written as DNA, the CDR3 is TGTGCCAGCAGCTTAATGGGCAGCTCCTACGAGCAGTACTTC. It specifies CASSLMGSSYEQYF.

The CDR3 bases are TGTGCCAGCAGTTACTCGAACGGGGAGCAGTTCTTC. This codes for CASSYSNGEQFF. The rearrangement uses TRBV6-6 and TRBJ2-1; unclear D gene. With 0 bases removed from V and 10 bases from J, the gap between germline ends came to 7 bases. Germline CDR1 reads MNHNY; CDR2 reads SVGAGI (reference sequence). This CDR3 contains 12 residues.

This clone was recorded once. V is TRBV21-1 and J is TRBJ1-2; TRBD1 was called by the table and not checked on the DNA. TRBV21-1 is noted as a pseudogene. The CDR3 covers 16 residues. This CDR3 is CASSKMGRILNYGYTF. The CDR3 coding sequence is TGTGCCAGCAGCAAAATGGGCAGAATCCTAAACTATGGCTACACCTTC.

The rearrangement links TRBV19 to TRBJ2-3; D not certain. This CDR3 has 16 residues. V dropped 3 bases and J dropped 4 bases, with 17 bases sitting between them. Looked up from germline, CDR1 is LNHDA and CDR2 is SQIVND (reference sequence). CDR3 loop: CASSILRGLGADTQYF. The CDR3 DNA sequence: TGTGCCAGTAGTATCCTTAGAGGTTTAGGCGCAGATACGCAGTATTTT.

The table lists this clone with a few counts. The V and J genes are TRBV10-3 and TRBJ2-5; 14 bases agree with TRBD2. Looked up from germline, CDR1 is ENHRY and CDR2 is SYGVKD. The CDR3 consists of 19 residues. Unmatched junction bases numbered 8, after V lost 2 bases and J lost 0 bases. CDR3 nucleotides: TGTGCCATCAGTGAGATGGGACTAGCGGGGGAGACCGACCAAGAGACCCAGTACTTC. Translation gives CAISEMGLAGETDQETQYF.